One T cell receptor (beta chain) is described in this entry. Original methodology: Estimation of nucleated cell counts was performed using reference gene primer amplification. The data were produced by immunoSEQ multiplex PCR, yet TCRdb's version contains in-frame clones alone and is incomplete. V, J and clone size were drawn from that table, and D and trimming were deduced from the DNA. Found here are about 160,000 clones, roughly 88% of them singletons; the top ten hold 6.9%. The record originates from a study of blood T cell repertoires in COVID-19. Across the study: Whether acute or convalescent, the COVID-19 samples came from the United States, Italy and Spain. The analysed material was cDNA or gDNA that came from T cells, B-cell-depleted T cells, or PBMCs.

V gave up 1 base and J gave up 0 bases, with 9 bases separating them. CDR1 SGHTA and CDR2 FQGTGA come from the germline V gene. This CDR3 region has 15 residues. A Seattle source enrolled patients during active infection and followed them longitudinally. The source material was peripheral blood. The source of this sequence is a man older than 75 with COVID-19, enrolled during active disease. The chain recombines TRBV7-3 with TRBJ1-1; unclear D gene. CDR3 DNA: TGTGCCAGCAGCTTAAGTGGAGGCATGAACACTGAAGCTTTCTTT. Translated, it gives CASSLSGGMNTEAFF.